These T cell receptor beta chains were read from a single sample in a study of shared clonotypes between healthy human individuals. Measured with immunoSEQ multiplex PCR; TCRdb has only the in-frame clones, and not every one. Of 2 million to 2.5 million clones in the sample, about 90% are singletons; the top ten hold 0.3% to 0.4%. What was sequenced was naive CD4+ T cells from PBMCs. The receptors were sampled from a man between 18 and 35 years old in good health. Some clones in this sample may be carry-over from other donors' samples. Each CDR3 is given with its conserved first and last residue. The D gene is left open where the match is weak. Not every row has a clone size; where given, it reads once, few, many or a size class.

d_call clone_size j_call v_call cdr3_aa cdr3_nt
- - TRBJ1-6 TRBV10-3 CAISEMVGGDSPLHF TGTGCCATCAGTGAGATGGTGGGTGGTGATTCACCCCTCCACTTT
- - TRBJ1-4 TRBV5-4 CASSLENEKLFF TGTGCCAGCAGCCTGGAGAATGAAAAACTGTTTTTT
TRBD2 - TRBJ2-3 TRBV7-9 CASSPTSGRGDTQYF TGTGCCAGCAGCCCGACTAGCGGGAGGGGTGATACGCAGTATTTT
- once TRBJ2-3 TRBV30 CAWSPNRRADTQYF TGTGCCTGGAGTCCCAACAGGCGCGCAGATACGCAGTATTTT
TRBD1 - TRBJ1-4 TRBV5-4 CASSLQGAREKLFF TGTGCCAGCAGCTTACAGGGGGCGCGCGAAAAACTGTTTTTT
- - TRBJ2-7 TRBV2 CASCSSYEQYF TGTGCCAGCTGTAGCTCCTACGAGCAGTACTTC
TRBD1 - TRBJ2-5 TRBV2 CASSGQVQETQYF TGTGCCAGCAGCGGACAGGTCCAAGAGACCCAGTACTTC
- - TRBJ2-7 TRBV5-1 CASRVLQGSNEQYF TGCGCCAGCAGGGTCCTGCAGGGGTCGAACGAGCAGTACTTC
- - TRBJ1-4 TRBV28 CASSFQGQDEKLFF TGTGCCAGCAGTTTTCAGGGGCAGGATGAAAAACTGTTTTTT
- - TRBJ2-3 TRBV4-1 CASSHTGTPFDTQYF TGCGCCAGCAGCCACACCGGGACACCCTTCGATACGCAGTATTTT
- - TRBJ1-5 TRBV9 CASSKEGLQPQHF TGTGCCAGCAGTAAAGAGGGGTTACAGCCCCAGCATTTT
TRBD2 - TRBJ2-1 TRBV5-1 CASSLASGRTDEQFF TGCGCCAGCAGCTTGGCCAGCGGGAGAACCGATGAGCAGTTCTTC
TRBD2 - TRBJ2-7 TRBV5-6 CASSPGLAGGSF TGTGCCAGCAGCCCTGGACTAGCGGGAGGAAGCTTC
- once TRBJ1-2 TRBV28 CASRRRAMGARYGYTF TGTGCCAGCAGACGGAGAGCTATGGGGGCGAGATATGGCTACACCTTC
- - TRBJ2-1 TRBV19 CASSIQYNEQFF TGTGCCAGTAGTATCCAGTACAATGAGCAGTTCTTC
- - TRBJ2-1 TRBV5-6 CASSLVSASANNEQFF TGTGCCAGCAGCTTGGTTTCGGCTAGCGCTAACAATGAGCAGTTCTTC
- - TRBJ2-5 TRBV11-2 CASCKGGIQETQYF TGTGCCAGCTGCAAGGGCGGGATCCAAGAGACCCAGTACTTC
- once TRBJ2-1 TRBV28 CASSLRGRLDNEQFF TGTGCCAGCAGTTTACGGGGCAGGTTGGACAATGAGCAGTTCTTC
TRBD2 once TRBJ2-5 TRBV10-3 CAISARVPAGGETQYF TGTGCCATCAGTGCCCGAGTCCCAGCGGGAGGGGAGACCCAGTACTTC
- - TRBJ1-3 TRBV7-9 CASSPNQGGNTIYF TGTGCCAGCAGCCCTAACCAGGGGGGAAACACCATATATTTT
TRBD1 - TRBJ1-1 TRBV6-5 CASRMTGGRNTEAFF TGTGCCAGCAGAATGACAGGGGGGAGGAACACTGAAGCTTTCTTT
TRBD2 - TRBJ2-5 TRBV25-1 CATSRGGGPGETQYF TGTGCCACCTCGCGGGGGGGAGGGCCCGGAGAGACCCAGTACTTC